The sequence of this T cell receptor (beta chain) was determined in a study of monozygotic twins with inflammatory bowel disease. Study-wide findings and caveats: Inverse Simpson values showed less TCRbeta diversity in IBD patients than in their healthy co-twins.

A remark on this clonotype: The antigen is undetermined.

The CDR3 has 13 residues. In germline, CDR1 is KGHSH, CDR2 LQKENI. No DNA is given; TCRdb re-called the 5' RACE reads and lists each CDR3 protein once. The table lists 80,000 or so distinct CDR3 sequences. This sequence joins TRBV18 and TRBJ2-5. Material for sequencing was blood. This receptor was identified in a human donor with ulcerative colitis or Crohn's disease, or a healthy co-twin of an affected twin (not recorded which). Here the CDR3 reads CASSLSAEETQYF.